These T cell receptor beta chains were read from a single sample in a study of control samples from healthy donors and cancer patients. Clones were read by immunoSEQ multiplex PCR, and TCRdb kept only the in-frame ones, dropping some. The sample shows 100,000 to 150,000 clones, about 90% of them seen only once. Sequenced input: blood. These receptors originate from a man aged 18-30 years in good health. Both conserved end residues are part of each CDR3. The D gene is left open where the match is weak. Clone size appears in some rows only: once, few, many, or a class for an expanded clone.

j_call	v_call	d_call	clone_size	cdr3_nt	cdr3_aa
TRBJ2-2	TRBV2	NA	NA	TGTGCCAGCAGTGTAGTGGGCACCGGGGAGCTGTTTTTT	CASSVVGTGELFF
TRBJ2-7	TRBV6-6	TRBD2	NA	TGTGCCAGCAGCCGAGGGACTAGCGGGGCCCTTAAGCCTTACGAGCAGTACTTC	CASSRGTSGALKPYEQYF
TRBJ2-7	TRBV9	TRBD1	NA	TGTGCCAGCAGCGTAGAGGGGACAGGGGCCTATGGGGTCTACGAGCAGTACTTC	CASSVEGTGAYGVYEQYF
TRBJ2-1	TRBV29-1	NA	once	TGCAGCGTTGTTCGGTCCCGGGGGAATGAGCAGTTCTTC	CSVVRSRGNEQFF
TRBJ2-7	TRBV28	TRBD1	NA	TGTGCCACCGACTCAGGGGGCTCCTACGAGCAGTACTTC	CATDSGGSYEQYF
TRBJ2-5	TRBV27	NA	NA	TGTGCCAGCAGTTTTTCAGGGGGCGCGGGAGGGGAGACCCAGTACTTC	CASSFSGGAGGETQYF
TRBJ1-5	TRBV2	NA	NA	TGTGCCAGCAGTGATACGCGGGGGAATCAGCCCCAGCATTTT	CASSDTRGNQPQHF
TRBJ1-2	TRBV30	NA	NA	TGTGCCTGGAGTGCCGACGGGTTAGCTAACTATGGCTACACCTTC	CAWSADGLANYGYTF
TRBJ1-5	TRBV11-2	TRBD1	NA	TGTGCCAGCAGCCGACAGGGGAAAAATCAGCCCCAGCATTTT	CASSRQGKNQPQHF
TRBJ2-7	TRBV5-6	NA	NA	TGTGCCAGCAGCACTGGGGACACCTACGAGCAGTACTTC	CASSTGDTYEQYF
TRBJ2-5	TRBV28	NA	once	TGTGCCAGCAGCCGCACCGGGGCGGAGACCCAGTACTTC	CASSRTGAETQYF
TRBJ1-6	TRBV19	TRBD1	NA	TGTGCCAGTCAAAGAACGGGACAGTCTAATTCACCCCTCCACTTT	CASQRTGQSNSPLHF
TRBJ2-1	TRBV10-1	TRBD2	few	TGCGCCAGCAGTGACCCTAGCGGGAGGTTCAATGAGCAGTTCTTC	CASSDPSGRFNEQFF
TRBJ1-2	TRBV5-1	NA	NA	TGCGCCAGCAGCACGGGGGCTGGACAGAACTATGGCTACACCTTC	CASSTGAGQNYGYTF